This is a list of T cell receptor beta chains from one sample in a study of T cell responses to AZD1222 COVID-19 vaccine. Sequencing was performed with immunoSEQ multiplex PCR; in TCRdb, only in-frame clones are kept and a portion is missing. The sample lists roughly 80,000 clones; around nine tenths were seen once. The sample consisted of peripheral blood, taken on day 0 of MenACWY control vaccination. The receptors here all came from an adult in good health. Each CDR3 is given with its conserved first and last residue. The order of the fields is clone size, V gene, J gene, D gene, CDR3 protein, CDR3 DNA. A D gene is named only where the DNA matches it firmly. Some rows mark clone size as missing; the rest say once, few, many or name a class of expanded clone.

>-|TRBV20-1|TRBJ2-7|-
CSARDLYEQYF
TGCAGTGCTAGAGATCTCTACGAGCAGTACTTC
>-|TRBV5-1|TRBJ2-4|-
CASSLAVGNIQYF
TGCGCCAGCAGCTTGGCGGTTGGGAACATTCAGTACTTC
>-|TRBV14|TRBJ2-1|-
CASSPRRDQSYNEQFF
TGTGCCAGCAGCCCCAGACGGGACCAGTCCTACAATGAGCAGTTCTTC
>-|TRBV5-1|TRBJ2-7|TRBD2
CASSSTSGRGLYF
TGCGCCAGCAGCTCGACTAGCGGGAGGGGTTTGTACTTC
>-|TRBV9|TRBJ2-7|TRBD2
CASSVEGLASEQYF
TGTGCCAGCAGCGTAGAGGGACTAGCGTCCGAGCAGTACTTC
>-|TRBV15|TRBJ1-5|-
CATSTSADKPQHF
TGTGCCACCAGCACCAGTGCCGATAAGCCCCAGCATTTT
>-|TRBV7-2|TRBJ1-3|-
CASSLGVVGETGNTIYF
TGTGCCAGCAGCTTAGGGGTCGTGGGAGAAACTGGAAACACCATATATTTT
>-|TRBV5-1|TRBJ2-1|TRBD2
CASSLEGAGLGYTEQFF
TGCGCCAGCAGCTTGGAAGGTGCGGGACTAGGGTACACTGAGCAGTTCTTC
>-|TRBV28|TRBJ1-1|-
CASSLIQGGSAEAFF
TGTGCCAGCAGTTTAATTCAGGGTGGTTCTGCTGAAGCTTTCTTT
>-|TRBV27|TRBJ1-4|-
CASSLSQGEYNEKLFF
TGTGCCAGCAGTTTATCCCAGGGAGAATATAATGAAAAACTGTTTTTT
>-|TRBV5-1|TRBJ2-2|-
CASIGGTGELFF
TGCGCCAGCATCGGCGGGACCGGGGAGCTGTTTTTT
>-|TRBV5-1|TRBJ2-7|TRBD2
CASSRGLAGQLYEQYF
TGCGCCAGCAGCCGCGGACTAGCGGGACAGCTATACGAGCAGTACTTC
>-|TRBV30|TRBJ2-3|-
CAWSVKGAGDTQYF
TGTGCCTGGAGTGTGAAGGGGGCGGGGGATACGCAGTATTTT
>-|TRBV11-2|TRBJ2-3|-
CASSLSGRFGSGTDTQYF
TGTGCCAGCAGCTTATCGGGGAGATTTGGAAGCGGCACAGATACGCAGTATTTT
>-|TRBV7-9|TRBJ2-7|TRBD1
CASSLIQDREDEQYF
TGTGCCAGCAGCTTAATCCAGGACAGGGAGGACGAGCAGTACTTC
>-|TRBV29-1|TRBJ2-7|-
CSVRLMEGSHEQYF
TGCAGCGTGAGGCTCATGGAGGGTTCCCACGAGCAGTACTTC
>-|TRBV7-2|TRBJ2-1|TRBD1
CASSPRQGATGEQFF
TGTGCCAGCAGCCCGCGACAGGGGGCTACAGGTGAGCAGTTCTTC
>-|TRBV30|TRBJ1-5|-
CALSTGTNQPQHF
TGTGCCCTAAGTACAGGAACCAATCAGCCCCAGCATTTT
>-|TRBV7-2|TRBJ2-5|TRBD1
CASSTQGGETQYF
TGTGCCAGCAGCACACAGGGGGGAGAGACCCAGTACTTC
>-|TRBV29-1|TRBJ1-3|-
CSAAPSSGNTIYF
TGCAGCGCAGCTCCCTCCTCTGGAAACACCATATATTTT
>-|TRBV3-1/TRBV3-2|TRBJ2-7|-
CASSQAGDRADEQYF
TGTGCCAGCAGCCAAGCGGGAGACAGGGCCGACGAGCAGTACTTC
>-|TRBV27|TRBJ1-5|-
CASSPHSSAFEHF
TGTGCCAGCAGTCCACATTCTTCGGCGTTCGAGCATTTT
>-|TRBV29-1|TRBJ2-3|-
CSVRTTLLRKDSTDTQYF
TGCAGCGTTAGGACGACCCTCTTGAGGAAAGATAGCACAGATACGCAGTATTTT
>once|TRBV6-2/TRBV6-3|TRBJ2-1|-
CASSLDLVDNEQFF
TGTGCCAGCAGTTTGGACCTTGTCGACAATGAGCAGTTCTTC
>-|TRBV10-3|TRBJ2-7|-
CASKGQGPYEQYF
TGTGCCTCAAAGGGGCAGGGACCCTACGAGCAGTACTTC
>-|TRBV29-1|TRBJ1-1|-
CSAGTPNTEAFF
TGCAGCGCCGGGACACCGAACACTGAAGCTTTCTTT
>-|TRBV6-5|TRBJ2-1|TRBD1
CASSSPRTGKNEQFF
TGTGCCAGCAGTTCCCCGCGGACAGGAAAAAATGAGCAGTTCTTC
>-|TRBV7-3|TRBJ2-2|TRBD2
CASSPGRLAAGGELFF
TGTGCCAGCAGTCCCGGGCGACTAGCTGCAGGGGGGGAGCTGTTTTTT
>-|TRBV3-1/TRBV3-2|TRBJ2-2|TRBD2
CASSFTSGRETGELFF
TGTGCCAGCAGCTTCACTAGCGGGAGGGAGACCGGGGAGCTGTTTTTT
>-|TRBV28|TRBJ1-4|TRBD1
CASSDRAFNEKLFF
TGTGCCAGCAGTGACAGGGCTTTTAATGAAAAACTGTTTTTT
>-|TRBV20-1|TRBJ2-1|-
CSASDPSYNEQFF
TGCAGTGCTAGTGACCCCTCCTACAATGAGCAGTTCTTC
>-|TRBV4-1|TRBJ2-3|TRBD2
CASSWGLAGGAASTDTQYF
TGCGCCAGCAGCTGGGGACTAGCGGGGGGAGCGGCTAGCACAGATACGCAGTATTTT
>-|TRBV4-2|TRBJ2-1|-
CASSQKEGTEQFF
TGTGCCAGCAGCCAAAAGGAGGGAACTGAGCAGTTCTTC
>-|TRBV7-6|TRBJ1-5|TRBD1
CASSPRTGYPNQPQHF
TGTGCCAGCAGCCCCAGGACAGGTTATCCCAATCAGCCCCAGCATTTT
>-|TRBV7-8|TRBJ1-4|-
CASSKGGEKLFF
TGTGCCAGCAGTAAGGGCGGGGAAAAACTGTTTTTT
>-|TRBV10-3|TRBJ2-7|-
CAISESTTSYEQYF
TGTGCCATCAGTGAATCAACTACCTCCTACGAGCAGTACTTC
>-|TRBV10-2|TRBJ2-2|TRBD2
CASKVGGTAGELFF
TGCGCCAGCAAAGTGGGAGGGACCGCCGGGGAGCTGTTTTTT
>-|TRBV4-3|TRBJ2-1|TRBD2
CASSQDRTSSYNEQFF
TGCGCCAGCAGCCAAGACCGGACTAGCTCCTACAATGAGCAGTTCTTC
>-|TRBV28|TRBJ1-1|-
CASHERGRVNTEAFF
TGTGCCAGCCATGAACGGGGTCGCGTGAACACTGAAGCTTTCTTT
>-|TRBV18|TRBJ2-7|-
CASSPPVGREQYF
TGTGCCAGCTCACCACCAGTAGGGCGCGAGCAGTACTTC
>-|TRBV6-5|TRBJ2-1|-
CAGAAYNEQFF
TGTGCCGGGGCAGCATACAATGAGCAGTTCTTC
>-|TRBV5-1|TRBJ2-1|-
CASSLMSDEQFF
TGCGCCAGCAGCTTGATGAGCGATGAGCAGTTCTTC
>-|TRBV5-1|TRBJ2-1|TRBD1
CASSLTGDYNEQFF
TGCGCCAGCAGCCTGACAGGGGATTACAATGAGCAGTTCTTC
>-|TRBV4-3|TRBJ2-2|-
CASSQLLGIGAGELFF
TGCGCCAGCAGCCAACTTCTGGGTATAGGGGCCGGGGAGCTGTTTTTT